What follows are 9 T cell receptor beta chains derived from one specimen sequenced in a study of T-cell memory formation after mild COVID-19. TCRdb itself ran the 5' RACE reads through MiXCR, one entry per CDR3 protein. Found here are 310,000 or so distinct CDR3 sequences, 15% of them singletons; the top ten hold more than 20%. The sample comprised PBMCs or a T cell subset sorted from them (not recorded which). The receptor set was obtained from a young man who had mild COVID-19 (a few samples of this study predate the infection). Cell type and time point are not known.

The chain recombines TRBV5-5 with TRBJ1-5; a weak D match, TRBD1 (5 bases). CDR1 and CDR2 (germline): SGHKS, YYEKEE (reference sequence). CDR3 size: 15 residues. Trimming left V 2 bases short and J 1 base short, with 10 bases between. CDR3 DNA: TGTGCCAGCAGCTTTAGCCAGGGCAGCAATCAGCCCCAGCATTTT. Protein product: CASSFSQGSNQPQHF.

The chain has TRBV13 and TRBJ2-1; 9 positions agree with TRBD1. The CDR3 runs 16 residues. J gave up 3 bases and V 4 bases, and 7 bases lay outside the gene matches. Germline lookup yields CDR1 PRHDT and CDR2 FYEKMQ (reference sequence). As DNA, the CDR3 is TGTGCCAGCAGCTCATACGGGACAGGGAACTACAATGAGCAGTTCTTC. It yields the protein CASSSYGTGNYNEQFF.

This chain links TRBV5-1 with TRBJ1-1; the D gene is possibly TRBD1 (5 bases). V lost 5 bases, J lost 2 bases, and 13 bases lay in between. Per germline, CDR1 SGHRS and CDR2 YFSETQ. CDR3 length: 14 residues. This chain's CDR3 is CASRPGTDNTEAFF. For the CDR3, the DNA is TGCGCCAGCAGACCAGGGACGGATAACACTGAAGCTTTCTTT.

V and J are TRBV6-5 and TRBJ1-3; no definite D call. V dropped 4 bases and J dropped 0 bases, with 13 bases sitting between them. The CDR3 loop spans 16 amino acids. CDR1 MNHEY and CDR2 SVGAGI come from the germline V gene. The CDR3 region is CASSSHPPGSGNTIYF. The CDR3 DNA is TGTGCCAGCAGTTCCCACCCCCCGGGCTCTGGAAACACCATATATTTT.

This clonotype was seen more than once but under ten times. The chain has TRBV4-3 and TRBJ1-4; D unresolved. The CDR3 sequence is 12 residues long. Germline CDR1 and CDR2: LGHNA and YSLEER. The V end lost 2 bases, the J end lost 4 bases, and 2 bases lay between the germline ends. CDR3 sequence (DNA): TGCGCCAGCAGCCAAAATAATGAAAAACTGTTTTTT. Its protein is CASSQNNEKLFF.

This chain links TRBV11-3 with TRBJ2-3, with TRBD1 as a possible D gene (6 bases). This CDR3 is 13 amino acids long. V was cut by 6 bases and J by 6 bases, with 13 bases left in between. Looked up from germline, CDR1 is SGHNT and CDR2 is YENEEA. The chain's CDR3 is CASSTQGGDTQYF. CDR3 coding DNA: TGTGCCAGCAGTACACAGGGTGGGGATACGCAGTATTTT. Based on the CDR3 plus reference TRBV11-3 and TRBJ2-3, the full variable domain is EAGVVQSPRYKIIEKKQPVAFWCNPISGHNTLYWYLQNLGQGPELLIRYENEEAVDDSQLPKDRFSAERLKGVDSTLKIQPAELGDSAVYLCASSTQGGDTQYFGPGTRLTVL.

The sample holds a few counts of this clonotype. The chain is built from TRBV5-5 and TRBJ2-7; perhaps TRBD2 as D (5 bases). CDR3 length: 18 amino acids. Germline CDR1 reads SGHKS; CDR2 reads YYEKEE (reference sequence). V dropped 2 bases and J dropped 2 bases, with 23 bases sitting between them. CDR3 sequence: CASSFRGDRISPTYEQYV. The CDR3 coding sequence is TGTGCCAGCAGCTTTCGGGGAGATAGAATATCGCCAACCTACGAGCAGTACGTC.

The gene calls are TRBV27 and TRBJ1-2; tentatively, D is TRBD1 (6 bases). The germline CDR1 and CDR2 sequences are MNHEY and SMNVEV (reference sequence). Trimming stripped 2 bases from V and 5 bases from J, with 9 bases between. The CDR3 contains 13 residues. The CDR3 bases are TGTGCCAGCAGTTTACGCGGGACATATGGCTACACCTTC. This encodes CASSLRGTYGYTF.

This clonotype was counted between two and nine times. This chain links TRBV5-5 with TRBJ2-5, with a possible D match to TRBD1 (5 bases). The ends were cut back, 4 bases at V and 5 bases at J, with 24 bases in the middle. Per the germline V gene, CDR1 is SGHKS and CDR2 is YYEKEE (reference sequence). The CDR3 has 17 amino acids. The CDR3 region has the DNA TGTGCCAGCAGCGCACCCGACTCATGGGGCCTGGGGGAGACCCAGTACTTC. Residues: CASSAPDSWGLGETQYF.